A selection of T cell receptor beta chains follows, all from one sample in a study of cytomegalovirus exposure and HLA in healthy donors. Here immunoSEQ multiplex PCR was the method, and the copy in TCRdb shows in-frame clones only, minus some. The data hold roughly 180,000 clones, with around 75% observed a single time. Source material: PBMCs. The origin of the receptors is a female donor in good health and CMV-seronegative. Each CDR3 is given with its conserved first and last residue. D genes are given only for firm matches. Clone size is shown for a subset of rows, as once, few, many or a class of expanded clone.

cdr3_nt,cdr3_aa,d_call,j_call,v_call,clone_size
TGTGCCAGCTCACCGACAGGCACTGAAGCTTTCTTT,CASSPTGTEAFF,.,TRBJ1-1,TRBV18,few
TGTGCCAGCAGCCCCTTAGACGAGCAGTACTTC,CASSPLDEQYF,.,TRBJ2-7,TRBV6-6,.
TGTGCCAGCAGCTTATCGGCGGGGGGCGGCTACAATGAGCAGTTCTTC,CASSLSAGGGYNEQFF,TRBD2,TRBJ2-1,TRBV7-8,.
TGTGCCAGCAGCCCCCCGGGCCAGGGGGCAGTCGGCTACACCTTC,CASSPPGQGAVGYTF,TRBD1,TRBJ1-2,TRBV5-4,once
TGTGCCAGCAGCCCAGGACAGGGGGCCTCAGATACGCAGTATTTT,CASSPGQGASDTQYF,TRBD1,TRBJ2-3,TRBV7-9,once
TGTGCCTGGAGGGACCTAGCGGCGTCCTACAATGAGCAGTTCTTC,CAWRDLAASYNEQFF,TRBD2,TRBJ2-1,TRBV30,.
TGTGCCAGCAGTGAATTCGGGGGGGCCGATACCGGGGAGCTGTTTTTT,CASSEFGGADTGELFF,TRBD2,TRBJ2-2,TRBV2,.
TGTGCCTGGAGTGTAAGTGGGATCGGGGGGAAGGGCACTGAAGCTTTCTTT,CAWSVSGIGGKGTEAFF,.,TRBJ1-1,TRBV30,.
TGCGCCAGCACCGCTTCAAAGAGTGGCTACGAGCAGTACTTC,CASTASKSGYEQYF,.,TRBJ2-7,TRBV10-2,few
TGTGCCAGTAGTCCTCAGTCGACTGGAAACACCATATATTTT,CASSPQSTGNTIYF,.,TRBJ1-3,TRBV19,.
TGTGCCAGTAGCGGGAGTAGGAATGAGCAGTTCTTC,CASSGSRNEQFF,TRBD2,TRBJ2-1,TRBV2,.
TGTGCCAGTAGATCGACAGGGCCTTATGGCTACACCTTC,CASRSTGPYGYTF,TRBD1,TRBJ1-2,TRBV19,.
TGCGCCAGCAGCCAAGATGGGGACTTTCCACCCCTCCACTTT,CASSQDGDFPPLHF,.,TRBJ1-6,TRBV4-1,.
TGTGCCAGCGCAGGGGGGACTAATGAAAAACTGTTTTTT,CASAGGTNEKLFF,TRBD1,TRBJ1-4,TRBV19,few
TGTGCCAGCAGGCGCTCGCGGGAGGGCCCCTCGCAGTACTTC,CASRRSREGPSQYF,TRBD2,TRBJ2-7,TRBV2,few
TGCGCCAGCAGCCTCCCAGGCATCCCGACTGGGGCCAACGTCCTGACTTTC,CASSLPGIPTGANVLTF,.,TRBJ2-6,TRBV4-1,.
TGTGCCAGCAGCCGTAGGACAGAAGAGACCCAGTACTTC,CASSRRTEETQYF,.,TRBJ2-5,TRBV4-2,.
TGTGCCAGCTCACCAGGATTGACACTCATCAATGAGCAGTTCTTC,CASSPGLTLINEQFF,.,TRBJ2-1,TRBV18,.
TGCGCCAGCAGCTTAGGGGTAGCGGGGCGGCAAGAGACCCAGTACTTC,CASSLGVAGRQETQYF,TRBD2,TRBJ2-5,TRBV5-1,.
TGTGCCAGCAGCTTGGAGGGGCCTCAATGGTCCTACGAGCAGTACTTC,CASSLEGPQWSYEQYF,.,TRBJ2-7,TRBV7-8,.
TGCGCCAGCAGCCTGGCGGGGGTCCCCTACGAGCAGTACTTC,CASSLAGVPYEQYF,TRBD2,TRBJ2-7,TRBV5-1,.
TGTGCCACCGGGACAGGGGGCTCCTACGAGCAGTACTTC,CATGTGGSYEQYF,TRBD1,TRBJ2-7,TRBV6-5,.
TGTGCCAGCAGTTTCCAGTGGTCGGGGGGGCCATCAGGTGAGCAGTTCTTC,CASSFQWSGGPSGEQFF,TRBD2,TRBJ2-1,TRBV27,.
TGTGCCAGCAGCCCATCCCCAGCGGGAGGACCATACAATGAGCAGTTCTTC,CASSPSPAGGPYNEQFF,TRBD2,TRBJ2-1,TRBV4-2,.